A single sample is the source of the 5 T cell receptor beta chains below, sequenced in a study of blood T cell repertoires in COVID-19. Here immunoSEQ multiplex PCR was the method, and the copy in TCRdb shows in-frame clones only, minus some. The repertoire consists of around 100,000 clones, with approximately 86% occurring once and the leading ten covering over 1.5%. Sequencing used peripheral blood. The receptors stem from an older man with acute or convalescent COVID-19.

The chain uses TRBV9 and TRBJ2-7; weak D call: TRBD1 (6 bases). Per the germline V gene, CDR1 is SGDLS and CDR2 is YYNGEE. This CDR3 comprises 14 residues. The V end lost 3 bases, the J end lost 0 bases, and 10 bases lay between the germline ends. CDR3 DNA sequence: TGTGCCAGCAGCGGATCGACAGGCTCCTACGAGCAGTACTTC. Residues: CASSGSTGSYEQYF.

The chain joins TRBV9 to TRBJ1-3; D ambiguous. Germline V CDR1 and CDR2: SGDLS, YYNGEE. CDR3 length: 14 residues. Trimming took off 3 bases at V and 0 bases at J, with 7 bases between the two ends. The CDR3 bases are TGTGCCAGCAGCGCACAGAGCTCTGGAAACACCATATATTTT. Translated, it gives CASSAQSSGNTIYF.

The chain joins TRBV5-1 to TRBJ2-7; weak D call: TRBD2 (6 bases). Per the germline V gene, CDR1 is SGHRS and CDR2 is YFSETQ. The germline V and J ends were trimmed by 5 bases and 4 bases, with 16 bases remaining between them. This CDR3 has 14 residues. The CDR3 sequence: CASSISGLYYEQYF. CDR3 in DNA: TGCGCCAGCAGTATATCGGGACTTTATTACGAGCAGTACTTC.

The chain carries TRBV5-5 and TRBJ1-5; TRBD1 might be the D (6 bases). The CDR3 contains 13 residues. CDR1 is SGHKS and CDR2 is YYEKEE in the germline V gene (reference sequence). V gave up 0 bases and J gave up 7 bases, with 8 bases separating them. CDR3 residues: CASSLEGGQPQHF. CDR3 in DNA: TGTGCCAGCAGCTTGGAAGGGGGACAGCCCCAGCATTTT.

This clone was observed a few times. The CDR3 sequence: CATSDSGLAGGLGRTDTQYF. The CDR3 DNA sequence: TGTGCCACCAGTGATTCGGGACTAGCGGGAGGTCTCGGCCGCACAGATACGCAGTATTTT. This chain connects TRBV24-1 to TRBJ2-3; 15 nucleotides match TRBD2. This CDR3 contains 20 residues. Trimming removed 2 bases from V and 1 base from J; junction bases left unmatched: 9. CDR1 and CDR2 from the germline V gene are KGHDR and SFDVKD.